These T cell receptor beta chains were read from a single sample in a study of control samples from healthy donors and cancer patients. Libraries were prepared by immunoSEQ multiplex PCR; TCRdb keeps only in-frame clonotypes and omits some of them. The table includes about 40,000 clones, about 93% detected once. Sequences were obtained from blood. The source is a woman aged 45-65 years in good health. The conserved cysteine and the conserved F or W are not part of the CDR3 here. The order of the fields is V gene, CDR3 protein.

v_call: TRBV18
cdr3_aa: ASSPNRNTNTGELF

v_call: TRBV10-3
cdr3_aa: AISESLGRYGEAF

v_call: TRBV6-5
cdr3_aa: ASILRANTEAF

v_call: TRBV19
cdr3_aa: ASTAAVSRTDTQY

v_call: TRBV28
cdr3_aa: ASSRDRVKAF

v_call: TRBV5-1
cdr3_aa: ASSAQETQY

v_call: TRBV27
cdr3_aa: ASSPYIPSNEKLF

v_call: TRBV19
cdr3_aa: ASSMSRSSRNNQPQH

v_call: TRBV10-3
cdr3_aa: AISGTSGGARDTQY

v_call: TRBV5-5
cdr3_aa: ASSSLRGTGFDEQY